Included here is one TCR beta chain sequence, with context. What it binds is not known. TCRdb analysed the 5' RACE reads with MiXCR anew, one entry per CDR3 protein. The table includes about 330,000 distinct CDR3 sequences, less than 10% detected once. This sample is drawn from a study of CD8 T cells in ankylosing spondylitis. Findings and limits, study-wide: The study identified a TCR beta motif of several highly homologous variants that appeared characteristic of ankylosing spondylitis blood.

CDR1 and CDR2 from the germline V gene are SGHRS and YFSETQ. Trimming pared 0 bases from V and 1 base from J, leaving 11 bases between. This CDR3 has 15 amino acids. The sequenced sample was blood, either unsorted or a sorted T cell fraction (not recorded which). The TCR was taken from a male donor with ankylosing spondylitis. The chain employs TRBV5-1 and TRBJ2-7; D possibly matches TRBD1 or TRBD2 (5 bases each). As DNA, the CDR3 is TGCGCCAGCAGCTTGGCCGGGGCCAAATCCTACGAGCAGTACTTC. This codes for CASSLAGAKSYEQYF.